Presented here are 9 T cell receptor beta chains from one specimen sequenced in a study of OX40 agonist ivuxolimab in advanced cancers. Assay used: immunoSEQ multiplex PCR; TCRdb lists only in-frame clones, some missing. Counted here are 65,000 to 90,000 clones, roughly nine tenths occurring once; the ten biggest clones make up under 3%. The sequencing used CD4+ or CD8+ T cells sorted from blood, collected in a trial of the OX40 agonist ivuxolimab. The receptors were gathered from an adult with an advanced solid tumor such as melanoma, head and neck, liver or kidney cancer.

The genes are TRBV7-9 and TRBJ1-2; TRBD1 agrees at 10 bases. Unmatched junction bases numbered 5, after V lost 4 bases and J lost 6 bases. Per germline, CDR1 SEHNR and CDR2 FQNEAQ (reference sequence). This CDR3 has 14 residues. The CDR3 region has the DNA TGTGCCAGCAGCTCAACAGACAGGGGGCATGGCTACACCTTC. Encoded protein: CASSSTDRGHGYTF.

The gene calls are TRBV7-2 and TRBJ1-2, with a weak D call TRBD1 (5 bases). The V end was cut by 7 bases, the J end by 3 bases, with 12 bases between. Per germline, CDR1 SGHTA and CDR2 FQGNSA. This CDR3 has 13 residues. The chain's CDR3 is CASNLGRDYGYTF. The CDR3 DNA sequence: TGTGCCAGCAACCTGGGGCGGGACTATGGCTACACCTTC. The whole variable domain, filled in from reference TRBV7-2 and TRBJ1-2, reads GAGVSQSPSNKVTEKGKDVELRCDPISGHTALYWYRQSLGQGLEFLIYFQGNSAPDKSGLPSDRFSAERTGGSVSTLTIQRTQQEDSAVYLCASNLGRDYGYTFGSGTRLTVV.

The chain has TRBV2 and TRBJ1-2; 10 bases map to TRBD1. CDR3 length equals 13 residues. J was trimmed by 4 bases and V by 6 bases; bases with no gene match: 2. Germline CDR1 SNHLY, CDR2 FYNNEI. CDR3 protein: CASRWTGGYGYTF. In DNA, the CDR3 is TGTGCCAGCAGGTGGACAGGGGGCTATGGCTACACCTTC.

The chain links TRBV19 to TRBJ2-5; a possible D gene is TRBD1 (5 bases). Trimming pared 4 bases from V and 4 bases from J, leaving 7 bases between. CDR1 is LNHDA, CDR2 SQIVND, per germline (reference sequence). The CDR3 length is 12 residues. The CDR3 protein is CASSKQGETQYF. The DNA of the CDR3 is TGTGCCAGTAGTAAGCAGGGAGAGACCCAGTACTTC.

This chain joins TRBV5-1 and TRBJ1-1, with D hard to call. The CDR3 totals 14 residues. Deletions cut 4 bases from V and 6 bases from J, with 16 bases between. CDR1 is SGHRS and CDR2 is YFSETQ in the germline V gene. As DNA, the CDR3 is TGCGCCAGCAGCCTTTCCTCAGAAATCGCTGAAGCTTTCTTT. This encodes CASSLSSEIAEAFF.

The chain carries TRBV9 and TRBJ1-3; D perhaps matches TRBD1 (6 bases). V lost 4 bases, J lost 4 bases, and 15 bases lay in between. The CDR3 extends over 15 amino acids. The germline V gene encodes CDR1 SGDLS and CDR2 YYNGEE. The chain's CDR3 is CASSPREGGGNTIYF. The CDR3 DNA sequence: TGTGCCAGCAGCCCCCGGGAGGGGGGAGGAAACACCATATATTTT.

V and J are TRBV5-4 and TRBJ1-2; D unresolved. This CDR3 contains 16 residues. Per germline, CDR1 SGHNT and CDR2 YYREEE (reference sequence). Trimming cost V 4 bases and J 4 bases, with 20 bases left between them. The CDR3 DNA is TGTGCCAGCAGCGAAACCTTGGGAGTGTTATTCTATGGCTACACCTTC. Residues: CASSETLGVLFYGYTF. Looking up the rest from reference TRBV5-4 and TRBJ1-2 gives the full variable domain: ETGVTQSPTHLIKTRGQQVTLRCSSQSGHNTVSWYQQALGQGPQFIFQYYREEENGRGNFPPRFSGLQFPNYSSELNVNALELDDSALYLCASSETLGVLFYGYTFGSGTRLTVV.

The chain has TRBV9 and TRBJ2-6, with TRBD1 identical over 10 bases. There are 18 residues in the CDR3. V gave up 5 bases and J gave up 1 base; unmatched junction bases: 9. Germline V gene sequence: CDR1 SGDLS, CDR2 YYNGEE. This chain's CDR3 is CASSPRQGARSGANVLTF. The CDR3 nucleotides are TGTGCCAGCAGTCCTCGACAGGGGGCTAGGTCTGGGGCCAACGTCCTGACTTTC.

V gene TRBV29-1 combines with J gene TRBJ2-3; tentatively, D is TRBD1 or TRBD2 (5 bases each). The germline V and J ends were trimmed by 7 bases and 2 bases, with 13 bases remaining between them. This CDR3 is built from 13 residues. Germline lookup yields CDR1 SQVTM and CDR2 ANQGSEA. CDR3 sequence: CSGDPQNTDTQYF. CDR3 nucleotides: TGCAGCGGGGACCCACAAAACACAGATACGCAGTATTTT.